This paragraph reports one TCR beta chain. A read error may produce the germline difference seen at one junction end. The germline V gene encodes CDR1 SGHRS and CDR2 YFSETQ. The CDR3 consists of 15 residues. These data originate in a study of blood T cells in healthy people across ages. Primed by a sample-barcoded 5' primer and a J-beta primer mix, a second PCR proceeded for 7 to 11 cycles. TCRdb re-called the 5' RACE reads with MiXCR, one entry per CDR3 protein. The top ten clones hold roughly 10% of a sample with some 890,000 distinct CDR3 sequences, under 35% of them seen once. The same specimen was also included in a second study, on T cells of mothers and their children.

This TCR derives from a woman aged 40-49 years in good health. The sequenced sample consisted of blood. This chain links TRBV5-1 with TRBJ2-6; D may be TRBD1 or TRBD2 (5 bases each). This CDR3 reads CASSLTADGANVRTF. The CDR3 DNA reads TGCGCCAGCAGCTTGACAGCGGATGGGGCCAACGTCCGGACTTTC. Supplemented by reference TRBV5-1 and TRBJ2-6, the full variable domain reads KAGVTQTPRYLIKTRGQQVTLSCSPISGHRSVSWYQQTPGQGLQFLFEYFSETQRNKGNFPGRFSGRQFSNSRSEMNVSTLELGDSALYLCASSLTADGANVRTFGAGSRLTVL.